This TCR beta chain was sequenced during a study of neurological immune-mediated disorders (dated by TCRdb to the late 2010s). Looking at the study overall: Among the 35 or so multiple sclerosis patients, approximately 30 had relapsing-remitting MS and 3 had secondary progressive MS. The study compared peripheral blood TCR-beta repertoires of HTLV-I-associated myelopathy (HAM/TSP) patients, multiple sclerosis patients and healthy controls using UMI-based sequencing. The roughly 100 TCR-beta libraries covered PBMC samples along with longitudinal samples, technical triplicates, and paired sorted CD4+ and CD8+ T-cell subsets. The cohort comprised 60 to 75 subjects: roughly 15 HAM/TSP patients, approximately 34 multiple sclerosis patients and 20 healthy controls.

Paper-wide results and their limitations: Across subjects, expanded clones never shared an identical CDR3 amino acid sequence, which suggests that the TCR-beta repertoires in every group were private. TCR clonal expansion was highest in HAM/TSP patients and lowest in MS patients, with MS patients falling below even healthy controls. In phylogenetic analysis, the repertoires of 18 of 34 MS patients grouped into a cluster of related CDR3 sequences, which suggests a possible signature at the repertoire level. No association of the MS cluster with clinical or MRI features was observed, and the need for larger cohorts was stated by the authors.

cDNA was synthesized by template-switch 5'RACE using a primer carrying a 10-nucleotide random unique molecular identifier by which each TCR transcript was tagged. Over 180 million TCR-beta sequences, covering 15-18 subjects, were produced in each sequencing run. The RNeasy kit was used to extract total RNA. TCR-beta VDJ regions were amplified with primers for the TCR constant region and the 5'RACE anchor, using the KAPA Real-time Library Amplification kit. A first PCR added sample indexes and Illumina adaptors, after which a second PCR increased the library yield. After purification with Ampure beads, the TCR product of roughly 650 bp was size-selected on a 2% E-gel SizeSelection system. Before pooling, library quality was checked on a Bioanalyzer, concentration was measured with Qubit, and libraries were quantified with the Kapa Library Quantification kit. An Illumina HiSeq 2500 sequenced the libraries paired-end 2 x 150 bp. To increase sequence diversity, roughly 24-30% phiX was spiked into each library pool. The authors' analysis ran thus. Quality-filtered reads were processed with the UMI-based MiGEC pipeline, which removed over 90% of raw TCR sequences during error correction. IMGT germline references were used for aligning VDJ genes, and each clonotype was defined as a unique CDR3 amino acid sequence together with its V-J genes. Clonal expansion, Shannon diversity, and CDR3 relatedness (CalcPairwiseDistances, ClusterSamples) were evaluated with VDJtools, and phylogenetic trees were built with CLCbio workbench. A clone was classed as expanded if it had 8 or more unique UMIs, a cutoff based on coefficient-of-variation modelling across technical triplicates. In TCRdb, the public reads were trimmed at Q25 with fastp and aligned with MiXCR, with productive beta chains retained. Under each unique CDR3 protein, matching rows form one entry showing the most common genes and DNA. The V and J calls reflect TCRdb's pipeline rather than the authors' work. A total of 55,000 to 85,000 distinct CDR3 sequences appear in this sample, 3.2% of them only once. Roughly 5.2% of the sample comes from the top ten.

There are many counts of this clonotype. Which antigen it targets is not known. No per-base quality is available; no much larger clone lies one base away. V and J are truncated by 0 bases and 1 base respectively, leaving an intervening sequence of 7 bases. Based on the germline V gene (reference sequence), the CDR1 and CDR2 sequences are DFQATT and SNEGSKA. There are 13 amino acids in the CDR3, from cysteine to valine inclusive. Left in the record is the CDR3 DNA by itself, 39 bases read in frame from the first base. Unsorted PBMC libraries were generated from 2 million PBMCs stored in RNAlater at -80 °C until RNA extraction. Multiple sclerosis patients were enrolled in a US clinical protocol evaluating disease progression by magnetic resonance imaging. PBMCs were separated from peripheral blood using Ficoll-Hypaque density gradient centrifugation and then cryopreserved in liquid nitrogen.

This TCR came from a woman aged 50 to 60 with multiple sclerosis. The V and J genes are TRBV20-1 and TRBJ2-7, with the D gene not confidently named. Sequenced input: PBMCs. In nucleotide form, the sequence is TGCAGTGCTAGAGATGGGCAATCCTACGAGCAGTACGTC. It specifies CSARDGQSYEQYV.